This entry lists 6 T cell receptor beta chains sequenced from one sample in a study of T cells after yellow fever vaccination. TCRdb passed the 5' RACE reads through MiXCR, listing each CDR3 protein once. The data show over 110,000 distinct CDR3 sequences, less than 9.5% seen once. The input for sequencing was CD4+ T cells sorted from PBMCs, taken 5 days after the yellow fever booster vaccination. These receptors originate from a man younger than 40 who received the YFV17D yellow fever vaccine.

This clonotype was picked up many times. Written as DNA, the CDR3 is TGTGCCAGCAGCTTAGGGGCCACCAACGAGCAGTACTTC. Protein sequence: CASSLGATNEQYF. The gene calls are TRBV7-9 and TRBJ2-7, with D uncertain. The V gene's germline CDR1 is SEHNR and CDR2 FQNEAQ (reference sequence). CDR3 length: 13 amino acids. Trimming cost V 1 base and J 5 bases, with 9 bases left between them. The full variable domain, with the rest looked up from reference TRBV7-9 and TRBJ2-7, is DTGVSQNPRHKITKRGQNVTFRCDPISEHNRLYWYRQTLGQGPEFLTYFQNEAQLEKSRLLSDRFSAERPKGSFSTLEIQRTEQGDSAMYLCASSLGATNEQYFGPGTRLTVT.

The sample holds many counts of this clonotype. This chain uses TRBV7-9 with TRBJ1-1; no firm D call. In germline, CDR1 is SEHNR, CDR2 FQNEAQ (reference sequence). This CDR3 is 11 amino acids long. V lost 0 bases, J lost 8 bases, and 4 bases lay in between. This chain's CDR3 is CASSLAKEAFF. The CDR3 bases are TGTGCCAGCAGCTTAGCCAAGGAAGCTTTCTTT.

This clonotype appeared many times. This chain links TRBV20-1 with TRBJ2-1; 10 nucleotides line up with TRBD2. V lost 0 bases and J lost 7; bases outside the gene matches: 9. Germline assignment: CDR1 DFQATT and CDR2 SNEGSKA (reference sequence). The CDR3 has 16 residues. CDR3 loop: CSAREKGVSGRNEQFF. DNA for the CDR3: TGCAGTGCTAGAGAAAAAGGTGTTAGCGGGAGGAATGAGCAGTTCTTC.

The sample holds many counts of this clonotype. The chain combines TRBV20-1 with TRBJ2-1; TRBD2 matches 9 bases. J lost 1 base, V lost 4 bases, and 8 bases had no gene match. Germline CDR1 reads DFQATT; CDR2 reads SNEGSKA (reference sequence). This CDR3 spans 16 amino acids. This chain's CDR3 is CSATDSGSKSYNEQFF. CDR3 DNA sequence: TGCAGTGCTACCGATAGCGGGAGTAAGTCCTACAATGAGCAGTTCTTC.

Points on this clonotype: A much larger clonotype is one base distant, so this may be a read error. The chain joins TRBV7-2 to TRBJ2-1; D gene uncertain. Germline V lookup: CDR1 SGHTA, CDR2 FQGNSA. The CDR3 loop spans 13 amino acids. The CDR3 loop is CASRFANNNEQFF. For the CDR3, the DNA is TGTGCCAGCCGCTTTGCAAATAACAATGAGCAGTTCTTC. The full variable domain, its missing parts supplied by reference TRBV7-2 and TRBJ2-1, is GAGVSQSPSNKVTEKGKDVELRCDPISGHTALYWYRQSLGQGLEFLIYFQGNSAPDKSGLPSDRFSAERTGGSVSTLTIQRTQQEDSAVYLCASRFANNNEQFFGPGTRLTVL.

The chain carries TRBV20-1 and TRBJ1-5; 8 nucleotides align to TRBD1. Per the germline V gene, CDR1 is DFQATT and CDR2 is SNEGSKA (reference sequence). The J segment lost 0 bases and the V segment lost 2 bases, leaving 12 bases of the junction unmatched. The CDR3 extends over 18 amino acids. The CDR3 DNA follows: TGCAGTGCTAGATGGTTGGGGACAGGAGCTTATAGCAATCAGCCCCAGCATTTT. It translates to CSARWLGTGAYSNQPQHF.